This TCR beta chain appears in the sequencing data of a study of human T cells and chemical hapten exposure. Study-wide background: Patches that contained 0.01% DPC were applied to the upper back and read at 6 days. Regarding the study as a whole: Expanded TCRs grouped into significantly more large CDR3 similarity clusters than controls produced.

Per the original methods: There were a median of roughly 100,000 TCRs per sample, with a range from about 20,000 to 700,000. From the RACE reads, TCRdb called clonotypes with MiXCR, one entry per CDR3 protein. The V and J calls reflect TCRdb's pipeline rather than the authors' work. The data hold about 360,000 distinct CDR3 sequences, with approximately 6.3% observed a single time. V lost 3 bases to trimming and J lost 0 bases, with 16 bases between them. CDR3 length: 18 residues. Looked up from germline, CDR1 is SGHRS and CDR2 is YFSETQ. This clonotype has more than one count but fewer than ten. What it recognizes is unknown. Time point meaning: patch test 1, 2 weeks after DPC sensitization. The treatment was: therapeutic diphenylcyclopropenone sensitization with weekly scalp DPC. Non-pregnant alopecia patients aged 18 to 70, suitable for DPC therapy.

The chain uses TRBV5-1 and TRBJ2-6, with D perhaps matching TRBD1 or TRBD2 (5 bases each). The receptor's source is a woman younger than 30 with alopecia areata. Some clones in this sample may be carry-over from other donors' samples. The sequenced sample was whole blood, obtained in connection with sensitization to the hapten diphenylcyclopropenone (DPC). The CDR3 DNA reads as TGCGCCAGCAGCTGGGGACCGGAGCAGTTCTCTGGGGCCAACGTCCTGACTTTC. This gives the protein CASSWGPEQFSGANVLTF.